Here is one T cell receptor (beta chain) with its context. This sample is drawn from a study of blood T cell repertoires in COVID-19. Study-wide context: Italy, Spain and the United States were the sources of the convalescent and acute COVID-19 samples. T cells, B-cell-depleted T cells, or PBMCs supplied cDNA or gDNA.

How the authors handled the data: It was from reference gene primer amplification that nucleated cell counts were estimated. The data were produced by immunoSEQ multiplex PCR, yet TCRdb's version contains in-frame clones alone and is incomplete. That table gives V, J and clone size, and the DNA gave D and trimming. The sample holds approximately 72,000 clones, roughly 91% seen once. The V segment lost 4 bases and the J segment 0 bases; nucleotides outside the gene matches: 11. Germline CDR1 and CDR2: SEHNR and FQNEAQ (reference sequence). The CDR3 covers 17 residues. This sequence originates from a man in his sixties with acute or convalescent COVID-19. This chain links TRBV7-9 with TRBJ1-1, with 7 bases aligning to TRBD1. Sequencing used peripheral blood. CDR3 in amino acids: CASSSGRGSPMNTEAFF. CDR3 DNA: TGTGCCAGCAGCTCGGGCAGGGGGTCTCCCATGAACACTGAAGCTTTCTTT.